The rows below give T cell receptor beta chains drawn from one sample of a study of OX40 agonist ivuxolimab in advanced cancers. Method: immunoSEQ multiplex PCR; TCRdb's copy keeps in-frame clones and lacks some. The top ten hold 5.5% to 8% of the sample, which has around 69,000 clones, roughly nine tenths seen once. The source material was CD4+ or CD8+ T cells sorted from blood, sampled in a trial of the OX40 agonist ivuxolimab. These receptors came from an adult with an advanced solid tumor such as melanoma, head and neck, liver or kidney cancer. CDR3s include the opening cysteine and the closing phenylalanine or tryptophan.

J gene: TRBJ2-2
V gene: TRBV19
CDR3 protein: CASSFTTGELFF

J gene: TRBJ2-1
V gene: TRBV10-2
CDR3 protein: CASSALEGWGNEQFF

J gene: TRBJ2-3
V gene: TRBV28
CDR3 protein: CASRQEGDTQYF

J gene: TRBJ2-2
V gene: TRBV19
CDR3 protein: CASSPQAGANTGELFF

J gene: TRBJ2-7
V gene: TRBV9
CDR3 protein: CASSVEPEIYEQYF

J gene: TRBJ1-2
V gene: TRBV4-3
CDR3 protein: CASSQDTGRVVAVGGYTF

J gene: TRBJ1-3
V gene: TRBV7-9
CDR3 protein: CASSLPGQGASGNTIYF

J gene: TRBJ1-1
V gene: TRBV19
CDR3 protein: CASSIGFPNTEAFF

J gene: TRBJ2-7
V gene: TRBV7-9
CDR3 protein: CASSSRTNSYEQYF

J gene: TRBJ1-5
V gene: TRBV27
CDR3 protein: CASSPSGPNQPQHF

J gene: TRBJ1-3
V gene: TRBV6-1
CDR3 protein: CASSEQVENTIYF

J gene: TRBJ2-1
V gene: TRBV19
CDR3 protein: CASEGQGAGNEQFF

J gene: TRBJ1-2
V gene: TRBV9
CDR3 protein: CASSGGGQRTSYGYTF

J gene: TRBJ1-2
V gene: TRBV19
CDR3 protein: CASRLGDRGLGGYTF

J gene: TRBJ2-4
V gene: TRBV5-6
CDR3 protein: CASSSPRGGWNIQYF

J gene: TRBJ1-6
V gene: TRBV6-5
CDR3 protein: CASSYSDGSPLHF

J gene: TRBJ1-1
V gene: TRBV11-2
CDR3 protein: CASSQDRGGTEAFF

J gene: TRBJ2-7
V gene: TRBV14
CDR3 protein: CASSQGDRGGSYEQYF

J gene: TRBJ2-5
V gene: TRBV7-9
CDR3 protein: CASSFTWDRGQETQYF

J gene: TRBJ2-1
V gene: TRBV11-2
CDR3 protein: CASSRGHEQFF

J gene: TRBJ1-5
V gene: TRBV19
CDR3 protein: CASSPQESNQPQHF

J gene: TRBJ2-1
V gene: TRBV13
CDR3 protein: CASSFGAGGSGNEQFF

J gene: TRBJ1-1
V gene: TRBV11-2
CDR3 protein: CASSSGQGLDTEAFF

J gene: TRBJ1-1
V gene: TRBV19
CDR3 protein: CASSMSGGAGTEAFF

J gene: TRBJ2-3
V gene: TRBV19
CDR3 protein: CASTGLAHGGGDTQYF

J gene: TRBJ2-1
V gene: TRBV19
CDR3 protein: CASSTSGVYNEQFF

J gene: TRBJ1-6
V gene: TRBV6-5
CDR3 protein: CASSYSSGNNSPLHF

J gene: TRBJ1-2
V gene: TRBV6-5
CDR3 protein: CASVPQGDPNYGYTF

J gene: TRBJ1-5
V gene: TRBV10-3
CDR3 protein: CAISEPGTGYSNQPQHF